This T cell receptor (beta chain) derives from a study of cytomegalovirus exposure and HLA in healthy donors. PCR was performed using 60 Vbeta and 13 Jbeta primers. The assay was immunoSEQ multiplex PCR, and TCRdb's table has in-frame clones only and misses some. Among over 100,000 clones listed, 70% to 75% were seen once. The CDR3 covers 17 residues. The germline gives CDR1 SGHVS, CDR2 FQNEAQ. J lost 3 bases, V lost 1 base, and 10 bases had no gene match. This clonotype originated in a male donor in good health and CMV-seronegative. This chain links TRBV7-8 with TRBJ2-7, with 9 bases fitting TRBD2. Sequencing was performed on PBMCs. The CDR3 bases are TGTGCCAGCAGCTTAGTGGGTAGCGGGAGCAAGCGCTACGAGCAGTACTTC. It specifies CASSLVGSGSKRYEQYF.